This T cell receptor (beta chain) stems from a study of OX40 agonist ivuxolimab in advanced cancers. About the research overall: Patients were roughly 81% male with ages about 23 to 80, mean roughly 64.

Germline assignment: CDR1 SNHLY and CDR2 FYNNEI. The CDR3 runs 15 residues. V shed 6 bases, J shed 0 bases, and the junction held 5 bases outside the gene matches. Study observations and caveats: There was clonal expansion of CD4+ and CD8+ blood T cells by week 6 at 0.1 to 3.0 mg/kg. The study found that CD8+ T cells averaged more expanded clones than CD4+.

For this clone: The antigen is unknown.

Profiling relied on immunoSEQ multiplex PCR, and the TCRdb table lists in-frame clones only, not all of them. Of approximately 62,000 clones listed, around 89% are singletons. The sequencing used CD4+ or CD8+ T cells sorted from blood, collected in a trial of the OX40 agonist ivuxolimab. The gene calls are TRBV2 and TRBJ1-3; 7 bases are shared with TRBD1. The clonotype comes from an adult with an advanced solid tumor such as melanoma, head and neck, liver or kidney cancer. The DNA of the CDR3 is TGTGCCAGCAGCCCTGGGACAGCCTCTGGAAACACCATATATTTT. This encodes CASSPGTASGNTIYF.